The source of this T cell receptor (beta chain) is a study of cytomegalovirus exposure and HLA in healthy donors. Study-level findings and limits: In vitro checks showed that a few CMV-associated chains really do target CMV antigens. Relative to equally common others, HLA-associated TCR beta chains showed greater clonal expansion in a later analysis.

A multiplex PCR was run with 60 Vbeta primers and 13 Jbeta primers. Here immunoSEQ multiplex PCR was the method, and the copy in TCRdb shows in-frame clones only, minus some. The data hold 180,000 or so clones, with roughly 74% observed a single time. As for this clone: The antigen is not known.

V was trimmed by 0 bases and J by 7 bases, leaving 13 bases between them. The germline gives CDR1 SGHRS, CDR2 YFSETQ. This CDR3 comprises 14 residues. This chain links TRBV5-1 with TRBJ1-2; no clear D gene. The source material was PBMCs. This receptor was taken from a woman in her thirties or forties in good health and CMV-seropositive. The CDR3 sequence is CASSLGAEPFGYTF. The CDR3 DNA is TGCGCCAGCAGCTTGGGTGCAGAACCCTTTGGCTACACCTTC.